This TCR beta chain is from a study of cytomegalovirus exposure and HLA in healthy donors. Study-wide results and limits: Looking again later, the authors saw that most CMV-associated TCR beta chains seemed HLA-restricted.

Worth noting for this clone: The target antigen is unknown.

With 60 Vbeta and 13 Jbeta primers, the PCR was carried out. Sequencing was performed with immunoSEQ multiplex PCR; in TCRdb, only in-frame clones are kept and a portion is missing. The sample gives about 83,000 clones, under 80% of which show up once; 5.5% to 7% is in the top ten. The sequenced sample consisted of PBMCs. The receptor comes from a young man in good health and CMV-seropositive.

The CDR3 bases are TGCGCCAGCACACAGGGGGCGACCTATGGCTACACCTTC. The encoded protein is CASTQGATYGYTF. The gene calls are TRBV5-1 and TRBJ1-2, with 9 positions matching TRBD1. With 6 bases clipped from V and 4 bases from J, the junction kept 4 bases outside the gene matches. The length of the CDR3 is 13 residues. The germline CDR1 and CDR2 sequences are SGHRS and YFSETQ.